The clone carrying this T cell receptor beta chain is medium-sized (0.01 to 0.1%) within its sample. The antigen is unknown. The sample belongs to a study of metastatic and nonmetastatic thyroid tumors. About the study: Repertoire data that came from the blood and tumor or nodule tissue of malignant and benign thyroid patients were compared.

How the authors handled the data: The authors used CDR3 differences across clinicopathological groups to build a distant-metastasis classifier for papillary thyroid cancer. TCRdb re-processed the PCR reads through MiXCR. The V and J calls shown here were made by TCRdb, not taken from the authors' results. The sample consists of about 16,000 clones, approximately 32% of them appearing once. Findings and caveats of the study: Versus benign nodules, malignant thyroid tumors reportedly had significantly higher TCR beta diversity, in blood and tumor.

Not a single patient had been given any form of treatment at any point before undergoing thyroid surgery. This clonotype was sampled from a female donor with papillary thyroid cancer or a benign thyroid nodule (not recorded which). Some clones in this sample may be carry-over from other donors' samples. Sample: tumor tissue.

Here the CDR3 DNA reads TGTGCCACCAGTGACCCGACAGGGGGAATCACCGGGGAGCTGTTTTTT. This gives the protein CATSDPTGGITGELFF. The J gene is TRBJ2-2, the V gene TRBV24-1; TRBD1 matches at 9 bases. The CDR3 spans 16 residues. Germline lookup yields CDR1 KGHDR and CDR2 SFDVKD. After removal of 4 bases from V and 4 bases from J, the junction contained 6 bases not matched to a gene.